The 4 T cell receptor beta chains reported below all come from one sample, sequenced in a study of OX40 agonist ivuxolimab in advanced cancers. The assay was immunoSEQ multiplex PCR, and TCRdb's table has in-frame clones only and misses some. Altogether about 75,000 clones are present, 86% being singletons, with the ten largest covering roughly 8.6%. Specimen: CD4+ or CD8+ T cells sorted from blood, collected in a trial of the OX40 agonist ivuxolimab. The receptors derive from an adult with an advanced solid tumor such as melanoma, head and neck, liver or kidney cancer.

The chain is built from TRBV7-6 and TRBJ1-1, with 7 bases aligning to TRBD1. From germline, CDR1 is SGHVS and CDR2 FNYEAQ. V was pared by 5 bases and J by 0 bases, with 3 bases of the junction left unmatched. This CDR3 has 14 amino acids. CDR3 sequence (DNA): TGTGCCAGCAGCAGGGGGCCCCTGAACACTGAAGCTTTCTTT. Translated, it gives CASSRGPLNTEAFF.

The chain links TRBV6-1 to TRBJ1-1; D is uncertain. CDR1 and CDR2 from the germline V gene are MNHNS and SASEGT. The CDR3 totals 14 residues. V lost 5 bases and J lost 4, with 14 bases in between. The CDR3 protein is CASSPRHAVTEAFF. For the CDR3, the DNA is TGTGCCAGCAGTCCCCGACACGCGGTCACTGAAGCTTTCTTT.

The gene calls are TRBV6-6 and TRBJ1-2; TRBD1 matches 7 bases. Germline V lookup: CDR1 MNHNY, CDR2 SVGAGI (reference sequence). The ends lost 5 bases at V and 7 bases at J; junction bases unmatched: 4. There are 12 residues in the CDR3. CDR3 amino acids: CASSDRVAGYTF. CDR3 DNA sequence: TGTGCCAGCAGTGACAGGGTGGCTGGCTACACCTTC.

The rearrangement joins TRBV19 to TRBJ1-5; 9 bases match TRBD1. Trimming removed 6 bases from V and 2 bases from J; junction bases left unmatched: 8. Germline V gene lookup returns CDR1 LNHDA and CDR2 SQIVND (reference sequence). The CDR3 spans 16 residues. The CDR3 nucleotides read TGTGCCAGTAGATCGGGACAGGGCGGGGGCAATCAGCCCCAGCATTTT. Its translation is CASRSGQGGGNQPQHF.